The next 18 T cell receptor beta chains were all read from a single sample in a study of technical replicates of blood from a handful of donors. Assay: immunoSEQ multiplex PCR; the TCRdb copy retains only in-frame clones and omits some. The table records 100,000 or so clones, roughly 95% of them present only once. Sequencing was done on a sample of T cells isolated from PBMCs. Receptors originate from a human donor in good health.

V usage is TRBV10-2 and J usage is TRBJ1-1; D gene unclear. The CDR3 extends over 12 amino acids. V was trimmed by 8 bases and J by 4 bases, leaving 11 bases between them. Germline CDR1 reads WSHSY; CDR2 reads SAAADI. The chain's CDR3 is CASRTEGTEAFF. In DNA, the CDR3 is TGCGCCAGCCGGACCGAGGGCACTGAAGCTTTCTTT.

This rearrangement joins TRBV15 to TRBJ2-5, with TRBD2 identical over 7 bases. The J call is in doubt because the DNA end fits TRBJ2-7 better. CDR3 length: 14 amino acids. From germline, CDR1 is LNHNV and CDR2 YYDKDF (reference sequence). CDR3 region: CATSVGREGSEQYF. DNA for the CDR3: TGTGCCACCAGCGTAGGGAGGGAGGGCAGCGAGCAGTACTTC.

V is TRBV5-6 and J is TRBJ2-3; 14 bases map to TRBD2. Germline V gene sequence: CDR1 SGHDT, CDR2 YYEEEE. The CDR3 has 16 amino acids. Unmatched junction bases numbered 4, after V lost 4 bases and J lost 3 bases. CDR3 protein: CASSRLAGGPTDTQYF. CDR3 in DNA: TGTGCCAGCAGCAGACTAGCGGGAGGGCCAACAGATACGCAGTATTTT.

The CDR3 DNA reads as TGTGCCAGCAGCCCACAACTAGCGAATGAGCAGTTCTTC. Translation gives CASSPQLANEQFF. The V and J genes are TRBV7-3 and TRBJ2-1, with 7 bases fitting TRBD2. Germline assignment: CDR1 SGHTA and CDR2 FQGTGA. The CDR3 loop spans 13 amino acids. V was pared by 5 bases and J by 7 bases, with 5 bases of the junction left unmatched.

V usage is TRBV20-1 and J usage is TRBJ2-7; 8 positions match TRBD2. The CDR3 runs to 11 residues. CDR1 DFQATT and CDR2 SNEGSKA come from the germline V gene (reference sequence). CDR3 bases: TGCAGCTTTCGGGGGGGGTACGAGCAGTACTTC. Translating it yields CSFRGGYEQYF.

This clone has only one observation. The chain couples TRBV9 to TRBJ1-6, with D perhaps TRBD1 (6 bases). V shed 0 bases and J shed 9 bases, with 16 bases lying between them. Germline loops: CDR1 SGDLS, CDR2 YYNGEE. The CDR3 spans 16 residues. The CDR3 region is CASSVAEVQGSSPLHF. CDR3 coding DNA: TGTGCCAGCAGCGTAGCTGAGGTACAGGGCAGTTCACCCCTCCACTTT.

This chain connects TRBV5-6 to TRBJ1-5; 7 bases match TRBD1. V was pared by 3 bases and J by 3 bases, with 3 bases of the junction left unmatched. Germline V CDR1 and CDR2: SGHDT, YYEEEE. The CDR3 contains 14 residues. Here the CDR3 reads CASSSRGHNQPQHF. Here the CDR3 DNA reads TGTGCCAGCAGCTCGAGGGGGCACAATCAGCCCCAGCATTTT.

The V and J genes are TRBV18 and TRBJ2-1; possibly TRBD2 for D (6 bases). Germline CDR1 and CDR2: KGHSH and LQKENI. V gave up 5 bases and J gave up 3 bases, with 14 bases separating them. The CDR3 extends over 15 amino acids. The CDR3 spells CASSAPAEGYNEQFF. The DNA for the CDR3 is TGTGCCAGCTCAGCCCCTGCGGAGGGCTACAATGAGCAGTTCTTC.

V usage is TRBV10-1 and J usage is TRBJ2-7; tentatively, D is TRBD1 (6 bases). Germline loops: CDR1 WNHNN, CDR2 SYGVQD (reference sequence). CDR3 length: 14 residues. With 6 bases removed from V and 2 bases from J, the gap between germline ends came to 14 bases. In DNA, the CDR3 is TGCGCCAGCAGCTCAGGGGTACCCCCCTACGAGCAGTACTTC. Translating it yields CASSSGVPPYEQYF.

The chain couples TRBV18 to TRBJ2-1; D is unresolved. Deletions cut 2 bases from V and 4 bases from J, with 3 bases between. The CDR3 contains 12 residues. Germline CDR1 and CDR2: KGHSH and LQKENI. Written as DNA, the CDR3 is TGTGCCAGCTCACCAGTATACAATGAGCAGTTCTTC. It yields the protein CASSPVYNEQFF. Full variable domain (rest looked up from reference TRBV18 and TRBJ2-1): NAGVMQNPRHLVRRRGQEARLRCSPMKGHSHVYWYRQLPEEGLKFMVYLQKENIIDESGMPKERFSAEFPKEGPSILRIQQVVRGDSAAYFCASSPVYNEQFFGPGTRLTVL.

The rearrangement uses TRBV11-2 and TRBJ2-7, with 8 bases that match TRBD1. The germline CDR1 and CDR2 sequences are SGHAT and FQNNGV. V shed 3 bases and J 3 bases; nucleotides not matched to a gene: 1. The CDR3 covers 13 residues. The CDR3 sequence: CASSLDRDYEQYF. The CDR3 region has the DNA TGTGCCAGCAGCTTGGACAGGGACTACGAGCAGTACTTC.

The CDR3 DNA sequence: TGCGCCAGCAGTGACAGCACTGAAGCTTTCTTT. As protein: CASSDSTEAFF. The V gene is TRBV10-1, the J gene TRBJ1-1; D remains ambiguous. Germline assignment: CDR1 WNHNN and CDR2 SYGVQD (reference sequence). This CDR3 spans 11 amino acids. The germline V and J ends were trimmed by 3 bases and 4 bases, with 3 bases remaining between them.

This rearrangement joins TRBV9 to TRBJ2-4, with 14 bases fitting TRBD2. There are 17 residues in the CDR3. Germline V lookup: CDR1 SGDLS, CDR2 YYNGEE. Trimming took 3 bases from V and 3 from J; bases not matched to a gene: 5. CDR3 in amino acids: CASSGGLAGVGKNIQYF. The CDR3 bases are TGTGCCAGCAGCGGGGGACTAGCGGGAGTGGGCAAAAACATTCAGTACTTC. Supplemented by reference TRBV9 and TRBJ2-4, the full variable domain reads DSGVTQTPKHLITATGQRVTLRCSPRSGDLSVYWYQQSLDQGLQFLIQYYNGEERAKGNILERFSAQQFPDLHSELNLSSLELGDSALYFCASSGGLAGVGKNIQYFGAGTRLSVL.

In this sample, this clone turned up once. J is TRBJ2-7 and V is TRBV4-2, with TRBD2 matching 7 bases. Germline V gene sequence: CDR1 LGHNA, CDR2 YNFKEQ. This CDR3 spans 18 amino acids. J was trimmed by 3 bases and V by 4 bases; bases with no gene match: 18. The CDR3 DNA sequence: TGTGCCAGCAGCCCCTCCGGGGGGTGGAATGGTGGAGGCTACGAGCAGTACTTC. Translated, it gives CASSPSGGWNGGGYEQYF.

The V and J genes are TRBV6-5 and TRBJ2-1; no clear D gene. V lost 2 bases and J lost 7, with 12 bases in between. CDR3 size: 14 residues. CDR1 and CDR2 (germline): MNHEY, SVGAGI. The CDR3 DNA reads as TGTGCCAGCAGTTACGGTAGCAGTTTTAATGAGCAGTTCTTC. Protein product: CASSYGSSFNEQFF.

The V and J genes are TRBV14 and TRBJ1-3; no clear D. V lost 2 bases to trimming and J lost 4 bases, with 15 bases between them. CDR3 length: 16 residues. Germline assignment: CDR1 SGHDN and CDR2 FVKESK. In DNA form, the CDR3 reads TGTGCCAGCAGCCAACGGAGAACCTACGGGGGAAACACCATATATTTT. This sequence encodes CASSQRRTYGGNTIYF.

The CDR3 spells CASSFGHEQYF. Written as DNA, the CDR3 is TGTGCCAGCAGTTTTGGGCACGAGCAGTACTTC. V is TRBV27 and J is TRBJ2-7; D is ambiguous. V was cut by 3 bases and J by 5 bases, with 5 bases left in between. Germline CDR1 is MNHEY and CDR2 is SMNVEV (reference sequence). The CDR3 is 11 amino acids.

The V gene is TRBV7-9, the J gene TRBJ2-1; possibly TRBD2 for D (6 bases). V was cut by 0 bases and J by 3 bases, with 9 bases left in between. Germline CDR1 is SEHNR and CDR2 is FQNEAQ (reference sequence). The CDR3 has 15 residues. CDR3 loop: CASSLARGLYNEQFF. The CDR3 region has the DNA TGTGCCAGCAGCTTAGCGCGGGGACTCTACAATGAGCAGTTCTTC.